This is a list of T cell receptor beta chains from one sample in a study of blood T cell repertoires in COVID-19. This table comes from immunoSEQ multiplex PCR, and its TCRdb copy is limited to in-frame clones, with some not included. The top ten clones hold roughly 28% of a sample with some 65,000 clones, under 85% of them seen once. The specimen was peripheral blood. These receptors all stem from a woman over 75 with acute or convalescent COVID-19. The CDR3 runs from the conserved cysteine through the conserved F or W. A D gene is named only where the DNA matches it firmly. Size is omitted from some rows. Given values are once, few, many or a class for expanded clones.

size	D	V	J	DNA	CDR3
NA	TRBD1	TRBV10-3	TRBJ1-1	TGTGCCATCAGTGAGTCGACAGGGGGCGCGAACACTGAAGCTTTCTTT	CAISESTGGANTEAFF
NA	TRBD1	TRBV3-1/TRBV3-2	TRBJ1-1	TGTGCCAGCAGCCAGACAGGGGGCGAAGGCACTGAAGCTTTCTTT	CASSQTGGEGTEAFF
medium-sized	TRBD1	TRBV5-1	TRBJ1-2	TGCGCCAGCAGCTTGGACACGGGGACAGAGACTAACTATGGCTACACCTTC	CASSLDTGTETNYGYTF
few	TRBD2	TRBV7-9	TRBJ2-2	TGTGCCAGCAGCCGCGGGACTAGCGGGATCGGGGAGCTGTTTTTT	CASSRGTSGIGELFF
NA	TRBD1	TRBV19	TRBJ2-4	TGTGCCAGTAGTATTCAGACAGGGGGCAAGGGAAACATTCAGTACTTC	CASSIQTGGKGNIQYF
NA	NA	TRBV4-3	TRBJ2-1	TGCGCCAGCAGCCAAAACAGGGCGGGCAATGAGCAGTTCTTC	CASSQNRAGNEQFF
NA	NA	TRBV20-1	TRBJ1-2	TGCAGTGCTAGTCAGGCCATCAAGAACTATGGCTACACCTTC	CSASQAIKNYGYTF
NA	TRBD2	TRBV3-1/TRBV3-2	TRBJ2-2	TGTGCCAGCAGCCCCTCGGGGGGGCGTGTCACCGGGGAGCTGTTTTTT	CASSPSGGRVTGELFF
once	NA	TRBV5-4	TRBJ1-4	TGTGCCAGCAGCTTACGGGCCGAGGGTGAAAAACTGTTTTTT	CASSLRAEGEKLFF
NA	TRBD2	TRBV19	TRBJ2-1	TGTGCCAGTAGTATCAGGACTAGCGGGATGTACAATGAGCAGTTCTTC	CASSIRTSGMYNEQFF
once	TRBD2	TRBV28	TRBJ2-3	TGTGCCAGCCGCACCCCGGGACTAGCGGGAGGGCGGGATACGCAGTATTTT	CASRTPGLAGGRDTQYF
NA	TRBD2	TRBV29-1	TRBJ2-5	TGCAGCGTTCTCCGGACTAGCGGGAGTGGAGAGACCCAGTACTTC	CSVLRTSGSGETQYF
many	TRBD2	TRBV27	TRBJ2-1	TGTGCCAGCAGTTGGGGACCCGGGGGGAGTGAGCAGTTCTTC	CASSWGPGGSEQFF
NA	TRBD2	TRBV5-1	TRBJ2-5	TGCGCCAGCAGTACCTCGGGTCGTAGCGGGAGGTGGGAAGAGACCCAGTACTTC	CASSTSGRSGRWEETQYF
NA	NA	TRBV7-9	TRBJ2-3	TGTGCCAGCAGCTCCCAAGCCCGTTTCGGCACAGATACGCAGTATTTT	CASSSQARFGTDTQYF
once	NA	TRBV11-3	TRBJ2-5	TGTGCCAGCAGTTTCCGGGACACCCAAGAGACCCAGTACTTC	CASSFRDTQETQYF
few	NA	TRBV4-3	TRBJ2-1	TGCGCCAGCAGCCAAGCGGGGAATGATGTTAATGAGCAGTTCTTC	CASSQAGNDVNEQFF
NA	TRBD2	TRBV27	TRBJ2-7	TGTGCCAGCAGTTCTACTCGACTAGCGGGAGTAATCTACGAGCAGTACTTC	CASSSTRLAGVIYEQYF
once	TRBD1	TRBV5-1	TRBJ1-4	TGCGCCAGCAGCTTGGCCGGGACAGGGGGAGAAAAACTGTTTTTT	CASSLAGTGGEKLFF
NA	TRBD1	TRBV19	TRBJ2-7	TGTGCCTCCGGCTCGAGTGGGGACAGGGCCGGATACGAGCAGTACTTC	CASGSSGDRAGYEQYF
NA	TRBD1	TRBV7-9	TRBJ1-2	TGTGCCAGCAGCAGCCGACAGGGTGCCTATGGCTACACCTTC	CASSSRQGAYGYTF
NA	TRBD2	TRBV28	TRBJ2-5	TGTGCCAGCAGTCGAAGACTAGCGGGAGAGGACAAGACCCAGTACTTC	CASSRRLAGEDKTQYF
NA	TRBD1	TRBV11-2	TRBJ2-2	TGTGCCAGCAGCTTAGTCCCAGGGGGCTTTAGGGTGAACACCGGGGAGCTGTTTTTT	CASSLVPGGFRVNTGELFF
NA	NA	TRBV6-5	TRBJ1-5	TGTGCCAGCGCACCCTTGGGGCAGTTCAATCAGCCCCAGCATTTT	CASAPLGQFNQPQHF
NA	TRBD1	TRBV30	TRBJ1-2	TGTGCCTGGTCCGCCAGGGGGGTTGGCGGCTACACCTTC	CAWSARGVGGYTF
NA	TRBD1	TRBV6-2/TRBV6-3	TRBJ1-1	TGTGCCAGCAGTTACTCCCCGGACAGGCCGAACACTGAAGCTTTCTTT	CASSYSPDRPNTEAFF
NA	TRBD1	TRBV6-5	TRBJ1-2	TGTGCCAGCAGGCGGACAGGCGGTTATGGCTACACCTTC	CASRRTGGYGYTF
once	TRBD1	TRBV19	TRBJ1-5	TGTGCCAGTAAAGGGGGCCAGTATAGCAATCAGCCCCAGCATTTT	CASKGGQYSNQPQHF
once	NA	TRBV4-3	TRBJ1-5	TGCGCCAGCAGCCAAGGGGCTGCCGGGGGACCCCAGCATTTT	CASSQGAAGGPQHF
NA	TRBD2	TRBV4-2	TRBJ2-3	TGTGCCAGCAGCCCTACGGGGCGGGAGGGTCGTCCCGATACGCAGTATTTT	CASSPTGREGRPDTQYF
NA	NA	TRBV7-5	TRBJ2-3	TGTGTCAGGGAAGGGGCTTTTGTTGATACGCAGTATTTT	CVREGAFVDTQYF
NA	TRBD1	TRBV11-2	TRBJ2-3	TGTGCCAGCGGCAGGGGGCCCCCAGATACGCAGTATTTT	CASGRGPPDTQYF
once	TRBD1	TRBV5-1	TRBJ2-5	TGCGCCAGCAGCTTGATGACAGGGCCACAAGAGACCCAGTACTTC	CASSLMTGPQETQYF
few	NA	TRBV15	TRBJ1-6	TGTGCCACCAGCAGAGACCAGAATTCACCCCTCCACTTT	CATSRDQNSPLHF
NA	TRBD1	TRBV28	TRBJ1-2	TGTGCCAGCAGGGAAGGGACAGGGGGTGGCTACACCTTC	CASREGTGGGYTF
NA	NA	TRBV11-3	TRBJ2-5	TGTGCCAGCAGCACGGGCCAAGAGACCCAGTACTTC	CASSTGQETQYF
NA	TRBD1	TRBV6-6	TRBJ1-1	TGTGCCAGCAGTTCCGGACAGGGGGTTGGGGACACTGAAGCTTTCTTT	CASSSGQGVGDTEAFF
few	TRBD2	TRBV4-1	TRBJ2-3	TGCGCCAGCAGCCAAGCCCAAGGACTAGCGGTCACAGATACGCAGTATTTT	CASSQAQGLAVTDTQYF
few	NA	TRBV25-1	TRBJ1-2	TGTGCCAGCACCTCGGTGGGGGGTGCTAACTATGGCTACACCTTC	CASTSVGGANYGYTF
NA	NA	TRBV5-6	TRBJ1-1	TGTGCCAGCAGCTTATACGGGGAGATGAACACTGAAGCTTTCTTT	CASSLYGEMNTEAFF
once	NA	TRBV19	TRBJ1-2	TGTGCCAGTAGTATCGGCAGGGGAATTCATGGCTACACCTTC	CASSIGRGIHGYTF
few	TRBD1	TRBV10-3	TRBJ2-1	TGTGCCATGGATGGGACAGCGCGGCGAAGAGTCGAAAAAGTGCGACAAAACAATGAGCAGTTCTTC	CAMDGTARRRVEKVRQNNEQFF
NA	NA	TRBV10-3	TRBJ2-3	TGTGCTTCAGGGGGCACAGATACGCAGTATTTT	CASGGTDTQYF
NA	TRBD1	TRBV6-5	TRBJ2-7	TGTGCCAGCAGTCATCGGACAGGGGGTAACTACGAGCAGTACTTC	CASSHRTGGNYEQYF
NA	TRBD2	TRBV19	TRBJ2-5	TGTGCCAGTAGTATATCAGGACTAGCGGGAGGGCCGGGAGAGACCCAGTACTTC	CASSISGLAGGPGETQYF
NA	NA	TRBV29-1	TRBJ2-7	TGCAGCGTTGCCAGGGCGGGGATTTCCGAGCAGTACTTC	CSVARAGISEQYF
NA	NA	TRBV7-8	TRBJ1-2	TGTGCCAGCAGCTTGGACAGAAACAATGGCTACACCTTC	CASSLDRNNGYTF
NA	NA	TRBV28	TRBJ2-7	TGTGCCAGCAGTTTCGGCAGGCTCGGCTACGAGCAGTACTTC	CASSFGRLGYEQYF
NA	NA	TRBV5-1	TRBJ1-4	TGCGCCAGCAGGTCACTTGGGGGGGAAGAAAATGAAAAACTGTTTTTT	CASRSLGGEENEKLFF
NA	TRBD1	TRBV4-3	TRBJ1-2	TGCGCCAGCAGCCAGAGTATCGGACAGGGAAGGGATGGCTACACCTTC	CASSQSIGQGRDGYTF
few	TRBD2	TRBV11-3	TRBJ2-2	TGTGCCAGCAGCTTATGCAGGGGAATTAGCGGGAGGCCAACCACCGGGGAGCTGTTTTTT	CASSLCRGISGRPTTGELFF
NA	TRBD1	TRBV29-1	TRBJ1-4	TGCAGCGTACGGGCCGGGACAGGGGATGCAACTAATGAAAAACTGTTTTTT	CSVRAGTGDATNEKLFF